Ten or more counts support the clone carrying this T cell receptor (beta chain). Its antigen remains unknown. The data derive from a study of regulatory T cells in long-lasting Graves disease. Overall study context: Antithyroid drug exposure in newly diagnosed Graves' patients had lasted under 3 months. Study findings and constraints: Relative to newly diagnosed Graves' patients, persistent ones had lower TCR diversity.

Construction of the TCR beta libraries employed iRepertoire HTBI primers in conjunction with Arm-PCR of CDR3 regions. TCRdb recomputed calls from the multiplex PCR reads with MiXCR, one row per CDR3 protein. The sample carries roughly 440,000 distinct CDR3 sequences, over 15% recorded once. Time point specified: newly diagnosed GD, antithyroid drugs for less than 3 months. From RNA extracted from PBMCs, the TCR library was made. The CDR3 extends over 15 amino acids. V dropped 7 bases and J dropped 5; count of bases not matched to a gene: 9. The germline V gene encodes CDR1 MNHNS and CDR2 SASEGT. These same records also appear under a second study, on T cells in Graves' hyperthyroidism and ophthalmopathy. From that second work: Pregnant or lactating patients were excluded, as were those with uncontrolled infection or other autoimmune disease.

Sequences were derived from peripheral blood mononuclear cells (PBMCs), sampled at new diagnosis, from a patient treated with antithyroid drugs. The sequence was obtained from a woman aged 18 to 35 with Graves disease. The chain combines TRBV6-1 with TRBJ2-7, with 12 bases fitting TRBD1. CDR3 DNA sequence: TGTGCCAGCACTATAACCGGGACAGGGGGCGACGAGCAGTACTTC. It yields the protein CASTITGTGGDEQYF.